Described below is a single T cell receptor beta chain sequence and its context. Its matching antigen is unknown. The CDR3 spans 16 residues. V dropped 5 bases and J dropped 7; count of bases not matched to a gene: 9. The germline V gene encodes CDR1 MDHEN and CDR2 SYDVKM. The data were obtained in a study of shared clonotypes between healthy human individuals. On the study more broadly: The donor group consisted of two women and a few men, aged 18 to 49.

For each subset, genomic DNA was distributed in equal portions over several immunoSEQ plates. The input for sorted-subset replicate PCRs was about 200 ng DNA, some 30,000 T cell genomes. Here immunoSEQ multiplex PCR was the method, and the copy in TCRdb shows in-frame clones only, minus some. The repertoire consists of some 980,000 clones, with 76% occurring once and the leading ten covering approximately 1.5%. General study results and limits: Memory subsets had estimated richness that was generally smaller than that of naive subsets.

This TCR came from a man aged 18 to 30 in good health. Sequenced sample: memory CD4+ T cells sorted from blood. Subset meaning: CD45RA-negative fraction. The chain combines TRBV28 with TRBJ1-6; 9 nucleotides line up with TRBD1. The CDR3 coding sequence is TGTGCCAGCAGTCCAGACAGGGGGAAAGCGAATTCACCCCTCCACTTT. Translated, it gives CASSPDRGKANSPLHF. Full variable domain (outside the CDR3, taken from reference TRBV28 and TRBJ1-6): DVKVTQSSRYLVKRTGEKVFLECVQDMDHENMFWYRQDPGLGLRLIYFSYDVKMKEKGDIPEGYSVSREKKERFSLILESASTNQTSMYLCASSPDRGKANSPLHFGNGTRLTVT.